The 9 T cell receptor beta chains below were found in one sample sequenced in a study of radiation and T cells in renal cell carcinoma. Stated treatment: treatment-naive control, cytoreductive nephrectomy. TCRdb keeps only in-frame clones here, not all; method: immunoSEQ multiplex PCR. The repertoire consists of some 4,000 clones, with roughly three quarters occurring once and the leading ten covering about 7.2%. The sequencing used tumor tissue, collected from a patient whose treatment was nephrectomy without radiotherapy. Receptor source: a man aged 50 to 60 with renal cell carcinoma.

The J gene is TRBJ2-5, the V gene TRBV29-1; D possibly corresponds to TRBD1 (7 bases). Germline-derived CDR1 and CDR2 are SQVTM and ANQGSEA. This CDR3 contains 14 residues. Trimming left V 2 bases short and J 5 bases short, with 15 bases between. The CDR3 sequence: CSVELGRGVETQYF. The DNA for the CDR3 is TGCAGCGTTGAACTGGGCAGGGGGGTCGAGACCCAGTACTTC.

The rearrangement links TRBV18 to TRBJ2-7, with TRBD1 identical over 10 bases. CDR1 is KGHSH and CDR2 is LQKENI in the germline V gene. The CDR3 runs to 15 residues. V shed 2 bases, J shed 2 bases, and the junction held 3 bases outside the gene matches. CDR3 sequence reads: CASSPSGQGAYEQYF. Here the CDR3 DNA reads TGTGCCAGCTCACCAAGTGGACAGGGGGCCTACGAGCAGTACTTC.

This clone was found a few times. The gene calls are TRBV6-1 and TRBJ1-5; D may be TRBD1 (6 bases). Trimming cost V 7 bases and J 5 bases, with 15 bases left between them. Germline V gene data show CDR1 as MNHNS and CDR2 as SASEGT. The CDR3 length is 14 residues. The CDR3 here is CASTAGARDQPQHF. The CDR3 nucleotides are TGTGCCAGCACGGCAGGGGCACGCGATCAGCCCCAGCATTTT.

The chain combines TRBV11-3 with TRBJ2-1, with 7 bases fitting TRBD2. The CDR3 runs 11 residues. Germline lookup yields CDR1 SGHNT and CDR2 YENEEA. With 8 bases clipped from V and 8 bases from J, the junction kept 3 bases outside the gene matches. CDR3 sequence: CASSRGDEQFF. The CDR3 DNA reads as TGTGCCAGCTCCCGGGGGGATGAGCAGTTCTTC.

The chain has TRBV10-2 and TRBJ2-2; 11 nucleotides line up with TRBD2. The trim removed 5 bases at V and 0 bases at J, leaving 11 bases unmatched. CDR1 and CDR2 (germline): WSHSY, SAAADI. This CDR3 has 19 residues. In nucleotides, the CDR3 is TGCGCCAGCAGTTCTGCTACCGGGACTAGCGGACCGAACACCGGGGAGCTGTTTTTT. Encoded protein: CASSSATGTSGPNTGELFF.

This chain connects TRBV7-2 to TRBJ2-3; maybe TRBD1 (6 bases). V lost 5 bases and J lost 2, with 11 bases in between. The length of the CDR3 is 14 residues. CDR1 and CDR2 (germline): SGHTA, FQGNSA. CDR3 residues: CASSPGTYTDTQYF. The DNA of the CDR3 is TGTGCCAGCAGCCCCGGGACATACACAGATACGCAGTATTTT.

The chain joins TRBV28 to TRBJ2-7, with D perhaps matching TRBD1 (6 bases). The CDR3 length is 13 residues. Trimming took off 6 bases at V and 7 bases at J, with 16 bases between the two ends. Germline V gene lookup returns CDR1 MDHEN and CDR2 SYDVKM. The CDR3 DNA follows: TGTGCCAGCAGAACCCACAGGGTATGGGAGCAGTACTTC. It translates to CASRTHRVWEQYF.

The chain is built from TRBV6-5 and TRBJ1-2; D may be TRBD1 (5 bases). CDR1 and CDR2 (germline): MNHEY, SVGAGI. Deletions cut 6 bases from V and 4 bases from J, with 15 bases between. The CDR3 extends over 14 amino acids. DNA for the CDR3: TGTGCCAGCAGCCCCCGGAGGGGTGCCTATGGCTACACCTTC. Its protein is CASSPRRGAYGYTF.

The chain uses TRBV2 and TRBJ1-5; maybe TRBD1 (5 bases). V was clipped by 3 bases and J by 4 bases, with 25 bases between them. The CDR3 extends over 19 amino acids. CDR1 is SNHLY and CDR2 is FYNNEI in the germline V gene. The CDR3 sequence: CASSDAGEVQNGNNQPQHF. CDR3 bases: TGTGCCAGCAGTGATGCGGGGGAAGTCCAGAACGGGAATAATCAGCCCCAGCATTTT.